Shown below are 11 T cell receptor beta chains from a single sample sequenced in a study of control samples from healthy donors and cancer patients. Sequencing was performed with immunoSEQ multiplex PCR; in TCRdb, only in-frame clones are kept and a portion is missing. The data contain 100,000 to 150,000 clones, roughly 90% of them singletons. Material for sequencing was blood. The receptors come from a man aged 18 to 29 in good health.

This clone appeared a few times. The rearrangement links TRBV28 to TRBJ1-2, with 9 bases matching TRBD1. CDR1 is MDHEN and CDR2 is SYDVKM in the germline V gene. This CDR3 region has 16 residues. V gave up 4 bases and J gave up 4 bases; unmatched junction bases: 10. In nucleotides, the CDR3 is TGTGCCAGCAGTTCCACCCCGACAGGGGGGTCCTATGGCTACACCTTC. Encoded protein: CASSSTPTGGSYGYTF.

This chain uses TRBV28 with TRBJ2-1; 12 bases fit TRBD2. The CDR3 extends over 15 amino acids. Per the germline V gene, CDR1 is MDHEN and CDR2 is SYDVKM. V shed 4 bases, J shed 4 bases, and the junction held 2 bases outside the gene matches. The CDR3 sequence is CASSSSGRGYNEQFF. The CDR3 coding sequence is TGTGCCAGCAGTTCTAGCGGGAGGGGGTACAATGAGCAGTTCTTC.

V usage is TRBV12-3 or TRBV12-4 and J usage is TRBJ1-2; D is unresolved. V dropped 3 bases and J dropped 2 bases, with 4 bases sitting between them. The CDR3 has 12 amino acids. This CDR3 reads CASSLFNYGYTF. The DNA for the CDR3 is TGTGCCAGCAGTTTGTTCAACTATGGCTACACCTTC.

CDR3 sequence reads: CAISETLAGGSEQYF. The CDR3 DNA reads as TGTGCCATCAGTGAGACGCTAGCGGGAGGAAGCGAGCAGTACTTC. J is TRBJ2-7 and V is TRBV10-3; 11 positions match TRBD2. Per the germline V gene, CDR1 is ENHRY and CDR2 is SYGVKD. CDR3 size: 15 residues. V was clipped by 2 bases and J by 6 bases; unmatched bases: 6.

In this sample, this clone turned up once. This rearrangement joins TRBV7-8 to TRBJ2-7, with D perhaps matching TRBD2 (6 bases). Per the germline V gene, CDR1 is SGHVS and CDR2 is FQNEAQ. V lost 6 bases and J lost 5, with 14 bases in between. The CDR3 is 13 amino acids. The CDR3 DNA reads as TGTGCCAGCAGTCGTGTGGGGGGAAACGAGCAGTACTTC. It translates to CASSRVGGNEQYF.

This clone was observed a few times. The rearrangement joins TRBV2 to TRBJ1-5; the D is unclear. Trimming removed 7 bases at V and 5 bases at J, with 15 bases between. The CDR3 is 14 residues long. Germline V gives CDR1 SNHLY, CDR2 FYNNEI. The CDR3, as DNA: TGTGCCAGCACTATGGTTCCTAGAGATCAGCCCCAGCATTTT. Its translation is CASTMVPRDQPQHF.

V gene TRBV6-5 combines with J gene TRBJ2-1, with D tentatively TRBD1 (5 bases). The CDR3 has 15 amino acids. V was trimmed by 8 bases and J by 10 bases, leaving 24 bases between them. Per germline, CDR1 MNHEY and CDR2 SVGAGI. CDR3 loop: CASLKKLTVPGEQFF. Here the CDR3 DNA reads TGTGCCAGCTTAAAAAAACTCACGGTACCAGGGGAGCAGTTCTTC.

J is TRBJ2-3 and V is TRBV5-1; 7 positions agree with TRBD2. Germline loops: CDR1 SGHRS, CDR2 YFSETQ. Losses at the gene ends were 0 bases for V and 4 bases for J; bases not matched to a gene: 5. This CDR3 spans 15 amino acids. The CDR3 DNA follows: TGCGCCAGCAGCTTGGCGGGGGGTAATGCAGATACGCAGTATTTT. Translation gives CASSLAGGNADTQYF.

This chain connects TRBV28 to TRBJ2-5; D might be TRBD1 or TRBD2, each matching 6 bases. With 4 bases removed from V and 7 bases from J, the gap between germline ends came to 19 bases. The CDR3 spans 15 residues. Germline values: CDR1 MDHEN, CDR2 SYDVKM. The CDR3 loop is CASSSARGRLGTQYF. CDR3 nucleotide sequence: TGTGCCAGCAGTTCCGCCCGGGGGCGGTTAGGGACCCAGTACTTC.

The chain links TRBV3-1 (or the pseudogene TRBV3-2) to TRBJ1-1, with unresolved D. The germline gives CDR1 LGHDT, CDR2 YNNKEL (reference sequence). Between the trimmed V and J ends, which lost 1 base and 8 bases, there was a span of 8 bases. This CDR3 spans 12 amino acids. The CDR3 DNA sequence: TGTGCCAGCAGCCAAGCGACACTCGAAGCTTTCTTT. Its protein product is CASSQATLEAFF.

DNA of the CDR3: TGTGCCAGCTCACCACTAGGCGGGGGGCTGAACACTGAAGCTTTCTTT. It encodes CASSPLGGGLNTEAFF. V usage is TRBV18 and J usage is TRBJ1-1; weak D call: TRBD1 (6 bases). This CDR3 is 16 amino acids long. Looked up from germline, CDR1 is KGHSH and CDR2 is LQKENI. V was cut by 1 base and J by 0 bases, with 12 bases left in between.